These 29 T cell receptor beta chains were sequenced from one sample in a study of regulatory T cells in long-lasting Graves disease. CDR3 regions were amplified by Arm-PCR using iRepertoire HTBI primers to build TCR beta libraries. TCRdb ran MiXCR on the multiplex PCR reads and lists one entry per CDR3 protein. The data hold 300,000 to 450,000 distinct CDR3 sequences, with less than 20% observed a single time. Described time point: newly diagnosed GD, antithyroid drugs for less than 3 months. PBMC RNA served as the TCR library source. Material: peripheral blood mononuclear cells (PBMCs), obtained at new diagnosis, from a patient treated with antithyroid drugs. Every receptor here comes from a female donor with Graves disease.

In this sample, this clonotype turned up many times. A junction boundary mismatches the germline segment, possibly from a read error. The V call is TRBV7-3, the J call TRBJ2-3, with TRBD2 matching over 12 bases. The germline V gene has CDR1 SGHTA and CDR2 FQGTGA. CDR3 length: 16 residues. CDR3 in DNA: TGTGCCAGCAGCCTAACTAGCGGGGGGACTCCTCTTACGCAGTATTTT. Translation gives CASSLTSGGTPLTQYF.

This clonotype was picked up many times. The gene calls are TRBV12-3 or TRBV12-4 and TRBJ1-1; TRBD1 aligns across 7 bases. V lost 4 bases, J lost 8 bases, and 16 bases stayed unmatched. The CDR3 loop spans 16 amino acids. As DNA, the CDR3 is TGTGCCAGCAGTTCACGACAGGGCTCGCCGGGGACGGAAGCTTTCTTT. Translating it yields CASSSRQGSPGTEAFF.

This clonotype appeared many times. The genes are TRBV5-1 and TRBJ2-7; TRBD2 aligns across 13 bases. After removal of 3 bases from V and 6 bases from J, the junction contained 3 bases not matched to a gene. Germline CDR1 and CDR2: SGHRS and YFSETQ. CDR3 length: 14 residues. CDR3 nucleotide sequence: TGCGCCAGCAGCTCGGGACTAGCGGGAACCGAGCAGTACTTC. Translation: CASSSGLAGTEQYF. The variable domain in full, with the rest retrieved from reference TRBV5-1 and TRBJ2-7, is KAGVTQTPRYLIKTRGQQVTLSCSPISGHRSVSWYQQTPGQGLQFLFEYFSETQRNKGNFPGRFSGRQFSNSRSEMNVSTLELGDSALYLCASSSGLAGTEQYFGPGTRLTVT.

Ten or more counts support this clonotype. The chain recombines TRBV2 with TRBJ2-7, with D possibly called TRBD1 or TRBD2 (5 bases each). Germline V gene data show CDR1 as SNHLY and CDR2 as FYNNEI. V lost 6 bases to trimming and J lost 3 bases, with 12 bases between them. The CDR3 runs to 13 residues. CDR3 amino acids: CASSRDQSYEQYF. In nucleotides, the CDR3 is TGTGCCAGCAGCAGGGACCAGAGCTACGAGCAGTACTTC.

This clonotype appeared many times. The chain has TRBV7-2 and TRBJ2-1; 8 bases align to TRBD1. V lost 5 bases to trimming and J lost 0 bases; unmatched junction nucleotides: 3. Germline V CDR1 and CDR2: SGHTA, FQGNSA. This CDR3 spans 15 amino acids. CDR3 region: CASSEGQASYNEQFF. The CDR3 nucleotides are TGTGCCAGCAGCGAGGGACAGGCCTCCTACAATGAGCAGTTCTTC.

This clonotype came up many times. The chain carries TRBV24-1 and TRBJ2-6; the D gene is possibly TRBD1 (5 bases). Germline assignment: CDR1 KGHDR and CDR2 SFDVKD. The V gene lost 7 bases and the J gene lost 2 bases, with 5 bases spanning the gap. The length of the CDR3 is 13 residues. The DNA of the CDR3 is TGTGCCACCAGGGGGCCTGGGGCCAACGTCCTGACTTTC. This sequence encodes CATRGPGANVLTF.

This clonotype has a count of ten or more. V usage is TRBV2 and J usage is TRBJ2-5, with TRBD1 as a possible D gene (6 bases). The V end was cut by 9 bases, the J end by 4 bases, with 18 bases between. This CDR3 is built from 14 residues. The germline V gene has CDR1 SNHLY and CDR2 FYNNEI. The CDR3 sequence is CASQGTVNGETQYF. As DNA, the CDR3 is TGTGCCAGTCAGGGGACGGTGAACGGAGAGACCCAGTACTTC.

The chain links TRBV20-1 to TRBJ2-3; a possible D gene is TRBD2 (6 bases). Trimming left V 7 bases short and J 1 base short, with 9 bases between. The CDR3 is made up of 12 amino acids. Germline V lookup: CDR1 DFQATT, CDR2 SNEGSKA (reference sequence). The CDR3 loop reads CSVGGGTDTQYF. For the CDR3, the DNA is TGCAGTGTAGGCGGGGGCACAGATACGCAGTATTTT.

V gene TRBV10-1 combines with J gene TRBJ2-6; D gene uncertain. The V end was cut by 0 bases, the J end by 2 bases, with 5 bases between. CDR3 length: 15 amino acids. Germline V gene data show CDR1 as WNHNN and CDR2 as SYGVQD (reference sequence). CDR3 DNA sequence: TGCGCCAGCAGTGAGTCGGGGACTGGGGCCAACGTCCTGACTTTC. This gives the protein CASSESGTGANVLTF.

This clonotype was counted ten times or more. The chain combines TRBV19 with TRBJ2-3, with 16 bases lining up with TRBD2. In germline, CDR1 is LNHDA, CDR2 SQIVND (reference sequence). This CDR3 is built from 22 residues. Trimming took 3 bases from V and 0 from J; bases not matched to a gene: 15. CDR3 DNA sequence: TGTGCCAGTAGTATGCGGCCGGAGTACGGGACTAGCGGGAGGGTTAGCACAGATACGCAGTATTTT. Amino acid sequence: CASSMRPEYGTSGRVSTDTQYF. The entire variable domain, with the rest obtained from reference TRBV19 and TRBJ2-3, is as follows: DGGITQSPKYLFRKEGQNVTLSCEQNLNHDAMYWYRQDPGQGLRLIYYSQIVNDFQKGDIAEGYSVSREKKESFPLTVTSAQKNPTAFYLCASSMRPEYGTSGRVSTDTQYFGPGTRLTVL.

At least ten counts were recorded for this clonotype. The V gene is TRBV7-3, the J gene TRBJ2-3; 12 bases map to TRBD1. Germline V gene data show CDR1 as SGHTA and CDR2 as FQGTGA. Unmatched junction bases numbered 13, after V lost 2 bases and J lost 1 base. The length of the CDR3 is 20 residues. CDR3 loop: CASSLYPPGQGAGGTDTQYF. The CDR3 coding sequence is TGTGCCAGCAGCTTATACCCACCGGGACAGGGGGCAGGGGGCACAGATACGCAGTATTTT.

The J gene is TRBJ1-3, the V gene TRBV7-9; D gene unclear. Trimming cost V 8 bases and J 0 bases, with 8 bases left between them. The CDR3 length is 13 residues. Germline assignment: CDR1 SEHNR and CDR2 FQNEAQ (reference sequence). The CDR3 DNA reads TGTGCCAGCGAGGTGAGCTCTGGAAACACCATATATTTT. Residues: CASEVSSGNTIYF.

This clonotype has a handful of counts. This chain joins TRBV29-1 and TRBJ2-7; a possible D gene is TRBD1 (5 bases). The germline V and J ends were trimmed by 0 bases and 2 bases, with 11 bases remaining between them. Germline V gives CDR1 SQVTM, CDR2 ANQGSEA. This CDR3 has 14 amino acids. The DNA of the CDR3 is TGCAGCGTTGAAGATCCGCAGGGCCCCTACGAGCAGTACTTC. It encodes CSVEDPQGPYEQYF.

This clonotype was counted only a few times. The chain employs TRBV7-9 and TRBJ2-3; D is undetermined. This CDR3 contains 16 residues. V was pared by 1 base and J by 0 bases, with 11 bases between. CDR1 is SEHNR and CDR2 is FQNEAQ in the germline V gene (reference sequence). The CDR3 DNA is TGTGCCAGCAGCTTAGTAGCTCCGGATAGCACAGATACGCAGTATTTT. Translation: CASSLVAPDSTDTQYF.

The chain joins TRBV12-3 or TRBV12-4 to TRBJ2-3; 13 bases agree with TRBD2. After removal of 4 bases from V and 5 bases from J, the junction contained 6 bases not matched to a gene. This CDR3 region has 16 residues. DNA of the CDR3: TGTGCCAGCAGTTCGGGACTAGCGGGGCGAGGAGATACGCAGTATTTT. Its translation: CASSSGLAGRGDTQYF.

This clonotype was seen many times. The CDR3 loop is CASSSGLAGPTDTQYF. The CDR3 bases are TGTGCCAGCAGCTCGGGACTAGCGGGCCCAACAGATACGCAGTATTTT. The rearrangement uses TRBV7-3 and TRBJ2-3, with TRBD2 matching over 12 bases. From germline, CDR1 is SGHTA and CDR2 FQGTGA. The CDR3 extends over 16 amino acids. Trimming cost V 4 bases and J 3 bases; bases outside gene matches: 5.

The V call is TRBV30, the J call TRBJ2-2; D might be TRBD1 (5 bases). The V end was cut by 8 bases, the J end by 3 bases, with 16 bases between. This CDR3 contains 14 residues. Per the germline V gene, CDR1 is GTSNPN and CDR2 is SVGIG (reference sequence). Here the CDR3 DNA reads TGTGCCGGAAAGGCAGGGATGGACACCGGGGAGCTGTTTTTT. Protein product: CAGKAGMDTGELFF. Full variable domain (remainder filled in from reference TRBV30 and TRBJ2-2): SQTIHQWPATLVQPVGSPLSLECTVEGTSNPNLYWYRQAAGRGLQLLFYSVGIGQISSEVPQNLSASRPQDRQFILSSKKLLLSDSGFYLCAGKAGMDTGELFFGEGSRLTVL.

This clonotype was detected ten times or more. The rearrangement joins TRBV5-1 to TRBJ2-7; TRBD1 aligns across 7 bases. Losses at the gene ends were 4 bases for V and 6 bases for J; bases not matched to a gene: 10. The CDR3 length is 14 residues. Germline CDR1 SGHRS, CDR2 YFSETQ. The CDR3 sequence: CASSEGNRGREQYF. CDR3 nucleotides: TGCGCCAGCAGCGAAGGAAACAGGGGTCGCGAGCAGTACTTC. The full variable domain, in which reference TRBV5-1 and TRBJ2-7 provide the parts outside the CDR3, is KAGVTQTPRYLIKTRGQQVTLSCSPISGHRSVSWYQQTPGQGLQFLFEYFSETQRNKGNFPGRFSGRQFSNSRSEMNVSTLELGDSALYLCASSEGNRGREQYFGPGTRLTVT.

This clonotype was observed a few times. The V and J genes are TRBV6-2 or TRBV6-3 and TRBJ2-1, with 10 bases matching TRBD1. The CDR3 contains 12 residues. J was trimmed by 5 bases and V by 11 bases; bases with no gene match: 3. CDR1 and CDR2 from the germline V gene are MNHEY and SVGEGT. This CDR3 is CAGGTGDNEQFF. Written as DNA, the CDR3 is TGTGCCGGCGGGACAGGGGACAATGAGCAGTTCTTC.

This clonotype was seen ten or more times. The DNA for the CDR3 is TGTGCCAGCAGCAGGGTGGGGGATGGCTACACCTTC. It yields the protein CASSRVGDGYTF. The chain recombines TRBV2 with TRBJ1-2, with D maybe TRBD1 (5 bases). This CDR3 spans 12 amino acids. CDR1 and CDR2 (germline): SNHLY, FYNNEI. V gave up 6 bases and J gave up 6 bases, with 11 bases separating them.

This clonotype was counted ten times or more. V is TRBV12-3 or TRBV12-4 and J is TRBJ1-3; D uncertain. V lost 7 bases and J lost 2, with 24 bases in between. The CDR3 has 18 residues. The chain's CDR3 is CASITFRGYWGTGNTIYF. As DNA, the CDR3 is TGTGCCAGCATCACCTTTCGGGGATACTGGGGAACTGGAAACACCATATATTTT.

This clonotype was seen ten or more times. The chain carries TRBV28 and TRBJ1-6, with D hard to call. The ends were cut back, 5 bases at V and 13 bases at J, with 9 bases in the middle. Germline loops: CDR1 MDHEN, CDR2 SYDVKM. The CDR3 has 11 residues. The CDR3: CASSNDRPLHF. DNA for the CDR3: TGTGCCAGCAGTAACGACCGGCCCCTCCACTTT.

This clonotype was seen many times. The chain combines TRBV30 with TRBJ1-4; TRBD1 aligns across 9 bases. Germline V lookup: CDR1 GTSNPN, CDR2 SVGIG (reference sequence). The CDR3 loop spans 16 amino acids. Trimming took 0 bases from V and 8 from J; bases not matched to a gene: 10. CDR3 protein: CAWSVLQTGGAEKLFF. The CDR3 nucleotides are TGTGCCTGGAGTGTACTTCAGACAGGGGGTGCCGAAAAACTGTTTTTT.

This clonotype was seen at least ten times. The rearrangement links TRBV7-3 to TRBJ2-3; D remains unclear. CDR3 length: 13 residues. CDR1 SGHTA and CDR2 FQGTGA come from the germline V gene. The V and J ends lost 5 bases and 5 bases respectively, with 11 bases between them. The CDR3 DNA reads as TGTGCCAGCAGCCTTCTCGGTGGAGATACGCAGTATTTT. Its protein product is CASSLLGGDTQYF. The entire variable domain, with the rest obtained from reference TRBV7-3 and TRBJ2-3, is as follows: GAGVSQTPSNKVTEKGKYVELRCDPISGHTALYWYRQSLGQGPEFLIYFQGTGAADDSGLPNDRFFAVRPEGSVSTLKIQRTERGDSAVYLCASSLLGGDTQYFGPGTRLTVL.

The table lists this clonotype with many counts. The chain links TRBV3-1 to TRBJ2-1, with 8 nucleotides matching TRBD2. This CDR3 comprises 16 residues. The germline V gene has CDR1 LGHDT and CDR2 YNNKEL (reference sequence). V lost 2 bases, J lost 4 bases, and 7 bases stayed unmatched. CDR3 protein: CASSQTGGGIYNEQFF. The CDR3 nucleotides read TGTGCCAGCAGCCAAACGGGGGGGGGGATTTACAATGAGCAGTTCTTC.

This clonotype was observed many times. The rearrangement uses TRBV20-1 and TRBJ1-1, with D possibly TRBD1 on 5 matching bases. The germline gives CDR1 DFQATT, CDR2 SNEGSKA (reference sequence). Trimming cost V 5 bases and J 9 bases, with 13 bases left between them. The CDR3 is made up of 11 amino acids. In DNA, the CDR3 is TGCAGTGCTGGGGACCGGGACCAAGCTTTCTTT. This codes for CSAGDRDQAFF.

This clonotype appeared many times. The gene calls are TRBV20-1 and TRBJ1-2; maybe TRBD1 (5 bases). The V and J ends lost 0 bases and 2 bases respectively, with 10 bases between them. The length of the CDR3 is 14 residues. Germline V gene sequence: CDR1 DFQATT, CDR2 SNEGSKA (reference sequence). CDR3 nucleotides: TGCAGTGCTAGAGAAGGGACCGGGAACTATGGCTACACCTTC. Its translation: CSAREGTGNYGYTF.

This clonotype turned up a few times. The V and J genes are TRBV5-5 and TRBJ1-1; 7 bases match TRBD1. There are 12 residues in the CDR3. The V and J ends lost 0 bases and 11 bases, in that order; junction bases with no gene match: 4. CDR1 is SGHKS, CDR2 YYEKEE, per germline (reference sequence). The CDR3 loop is CASSLGQGGAFF. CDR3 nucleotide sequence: TGTGCCAGCAGCTTGGGACAGGGAGGCGCTTTCTTT. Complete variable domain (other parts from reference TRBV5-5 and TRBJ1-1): DAGVTQSPTHLIKTRGQQVTLRCSPISGHKSVSWYQQVLGQGPQFIFQYYEKEERGRGNFPDRFSARQFPNYSSELNVNALLLGDSALYLCASSLGQGGAFFGQGTRLTVV.

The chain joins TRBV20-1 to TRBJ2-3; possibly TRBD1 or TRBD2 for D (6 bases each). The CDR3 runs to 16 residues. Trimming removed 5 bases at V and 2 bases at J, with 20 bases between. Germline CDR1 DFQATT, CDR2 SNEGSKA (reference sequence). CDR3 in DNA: TGCAGTGCTGAACACGGGGGCGCGGTTCCCACAGATACGCAGTATTTT. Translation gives CSAEHGGAVPTDTQYF.